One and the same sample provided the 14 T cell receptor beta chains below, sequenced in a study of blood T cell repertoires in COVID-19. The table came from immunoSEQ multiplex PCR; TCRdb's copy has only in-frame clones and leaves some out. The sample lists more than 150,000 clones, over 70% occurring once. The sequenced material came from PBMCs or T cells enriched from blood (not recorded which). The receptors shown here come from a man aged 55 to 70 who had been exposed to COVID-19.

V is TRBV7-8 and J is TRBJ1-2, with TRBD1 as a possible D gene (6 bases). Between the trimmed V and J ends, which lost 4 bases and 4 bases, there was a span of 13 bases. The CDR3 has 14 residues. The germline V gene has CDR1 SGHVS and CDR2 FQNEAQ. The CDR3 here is CASSSSGTSYGYTF. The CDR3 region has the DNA TGTGCCAGCAGCTCGTCCGGGACAAGCTATGGCTACACCTTC.

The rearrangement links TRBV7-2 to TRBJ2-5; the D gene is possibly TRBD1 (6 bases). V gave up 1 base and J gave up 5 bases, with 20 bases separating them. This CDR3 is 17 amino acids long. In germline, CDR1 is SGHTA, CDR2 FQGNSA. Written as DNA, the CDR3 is TGTGCCAGCAGCTTAGACATAACAGGGTTAGCCGGGGAGACCCAGTACTTC. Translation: CASSLDITGLAGETQYF.

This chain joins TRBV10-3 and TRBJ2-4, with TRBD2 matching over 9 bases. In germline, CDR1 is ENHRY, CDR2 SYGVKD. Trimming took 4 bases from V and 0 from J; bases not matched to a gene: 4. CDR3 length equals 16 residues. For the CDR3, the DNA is TGTGCCATCAGTGCTAGCGGGACCGTAGCCAAAAACATTCAGTACTTC. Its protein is CAISASGTVAKNIQYF.

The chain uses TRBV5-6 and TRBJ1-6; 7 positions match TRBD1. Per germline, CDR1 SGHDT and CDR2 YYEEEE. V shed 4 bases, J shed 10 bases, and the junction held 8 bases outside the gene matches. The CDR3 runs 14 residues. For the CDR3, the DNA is TGTGCCAGCAGCGTGGGACAGCCGTCATCACCCCTCCACTTT. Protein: CASSVGQPSSPLHF.

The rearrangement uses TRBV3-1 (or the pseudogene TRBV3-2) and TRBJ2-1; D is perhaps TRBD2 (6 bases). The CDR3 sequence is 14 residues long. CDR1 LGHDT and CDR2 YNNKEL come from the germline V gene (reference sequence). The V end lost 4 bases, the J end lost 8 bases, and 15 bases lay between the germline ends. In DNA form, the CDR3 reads TGTGCCAGCAGCCGGGTGGGGAGGTTGGATGAGCAGTTCTTC. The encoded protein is CASSRVGRLDEQFF.

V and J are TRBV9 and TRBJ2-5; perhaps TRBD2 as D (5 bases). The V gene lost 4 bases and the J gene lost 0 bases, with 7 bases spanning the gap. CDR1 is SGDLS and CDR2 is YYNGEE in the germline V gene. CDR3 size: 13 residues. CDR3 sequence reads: CASSTGNQETQYF. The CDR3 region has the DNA TGTGCCAGCAGCACGGGGAACCAAGAGACCCAGTACTTC.

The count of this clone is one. The CDR3 sequence is CASSLGLSYTF. The CDR3 DNA reads TGTGCCAGCAGCTTGGGACTCAGCTACACCTTC. The chain has TRBV7-2 and TRBJ1-2; possibly TRBD1 for D (5 bases). The V and J ends lost 3 bases and 9 bases respectively, with 8 bases between them. The CDR3 contains 11 residues. Germline CDR1 and CDR2: SGHTA and FQGNSA. Based on the CDR3 plus reference TRBV7-2 and TRBJ1-2, the full variable domain is GAGVSQSPSNKVTEKGKDVELRCDPISGHTALYWYRQSLGQGLEFLIYFQGNSAPDKSGLPSDRFSAERTGGSVSTLTIQRTQQEDSAVYLCASSLGLSYTFGSGTRLTVV.

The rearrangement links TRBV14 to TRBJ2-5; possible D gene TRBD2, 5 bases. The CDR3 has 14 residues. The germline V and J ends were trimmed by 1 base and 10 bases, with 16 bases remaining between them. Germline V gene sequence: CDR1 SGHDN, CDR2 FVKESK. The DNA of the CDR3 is TGTGCCAGCAGCCAAGGCTCGCTAGCTGGGGACCAGTACTTC. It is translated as CASSQGSLAGDQYF.

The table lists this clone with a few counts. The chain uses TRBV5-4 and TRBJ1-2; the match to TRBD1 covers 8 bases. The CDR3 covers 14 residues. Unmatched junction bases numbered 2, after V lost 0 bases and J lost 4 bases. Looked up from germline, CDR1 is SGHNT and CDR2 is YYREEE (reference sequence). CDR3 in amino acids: CASSLGQGLYGYTF. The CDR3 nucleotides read TGTGCCAGCAGCTTGGGACAGGGGCTCTATGGCTACACCTTC.

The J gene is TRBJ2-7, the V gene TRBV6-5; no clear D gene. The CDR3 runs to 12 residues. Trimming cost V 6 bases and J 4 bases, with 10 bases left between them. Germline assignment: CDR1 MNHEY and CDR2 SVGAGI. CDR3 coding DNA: TGTGCCAGCAGCCCAGCAGGTTACGAGCAGTACTTC. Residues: CASSPAGYEQYF.

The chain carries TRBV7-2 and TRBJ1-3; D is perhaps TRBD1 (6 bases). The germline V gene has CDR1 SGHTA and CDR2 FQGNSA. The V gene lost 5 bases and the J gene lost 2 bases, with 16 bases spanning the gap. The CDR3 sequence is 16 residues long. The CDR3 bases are TGTGCCAGCAGCCCCGCCGGGGGGCTCACTGGAAACACCATATATTTT. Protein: CASSPAGGLTGNTIYF.

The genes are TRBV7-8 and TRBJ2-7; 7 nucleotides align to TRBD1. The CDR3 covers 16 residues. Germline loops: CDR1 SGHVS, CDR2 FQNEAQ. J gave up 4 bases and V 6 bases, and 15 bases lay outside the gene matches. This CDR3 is CASSSIRTGKGYEQYF. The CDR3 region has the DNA TGTGCCAGCAGTTCCATCCGGACAGGAAAGGGATACGAGCAGTACTTC.

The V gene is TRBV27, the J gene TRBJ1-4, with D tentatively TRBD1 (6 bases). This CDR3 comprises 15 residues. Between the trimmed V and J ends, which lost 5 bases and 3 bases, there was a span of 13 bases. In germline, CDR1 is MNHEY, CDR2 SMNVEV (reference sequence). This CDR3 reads CASSGTAGANEKLFF. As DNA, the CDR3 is TGTGCCAGCAGTGGGACGGCAGGGGCTAATGAAAAACTGTTTTTT.

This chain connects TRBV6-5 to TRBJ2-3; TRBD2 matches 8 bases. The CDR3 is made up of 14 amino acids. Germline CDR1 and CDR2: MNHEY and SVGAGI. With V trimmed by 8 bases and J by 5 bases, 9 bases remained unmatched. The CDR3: CASGPGLVEDTQYF. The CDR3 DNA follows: TGTGCCAGCGGTCCGGGACTAGTGGAAGATACGCAGTATTTT.